A single sample is the source of the 5 T cell receptor beta chains below, sequenced in a study of blood T cell repertoires in COVID-19. Profiling relied on immunoSEQ multiplex PCR, and the TCRdb table lists in-frame clones only, not all of them. The data contain 250,000 or so clones, around 88% of them singletons. Sequenced material: peripheral blood. All receptors come from a man between 25 and 39 years old with active or convalescent COVID-19.

This clone was seen just once. V gene TRBV13 combines with J gene TRBJ2-1; tentatively, D is TRBD2 (5 bases). V dropped 5 bases and J dropped 2 bases, with 13 bases sitting between them. The CDR3 length is 15 residues. Germline-derived CDR1 and CDR2 are PRHDT and FYEKMQ (reference sequence). The DNA for the CDR3 is TGTGCCAGCAGCGGCATGGAGCGGCCCTACAATGAGCAGTTCTTC. Its translation is CASSGMERPYNEQFF.

The genes are TRBV6-1 and TRBJ2-7; 8 bases agree with TRBD2. With 1 base clipped from V and 1 base from J, the junction kept 3 bases outside the gene matches. CDR1 is MNHNS, CDR2 SASEGT, per germline. The CDR3 sequence is 15 residues long. As DNA, the CDR3 is TGTGCCAGCAGTGAAGGACTAGCGAGTTCCTACGAGCAGTACTTC. This encodes CASSEGLASSYEQYF.

The chain carries TRBV3-1 (or the pseudogene TRBV3-2) and TRBJ1-4; TRBD1 might be the D (5 bases). The ends were cut back, 8 bases at V and 8 bases at J, with 15 bases in the middle. The CDR3 loop spans 13 amino acids. The germline CDR1 and CDR2 sequences are LGHDT and YNNKEL (reference sequence). The CDR3 nucleotides are TGTGCCAGCCGGGGGTCTATGCGAGAAAAACTGTTTTTT. Translating it yields CASRGSMREKLFF.

The chain carries TRBV2 and TRBJ1-1; D possibly corresponds to TRBD1 (6 bases). The V end lost 5 bases, the J end lost 0 bases, and 16 bases lay between the germline ends. Germline-derived CDR1 and CDR2 are SNHLY and FYNNEI. The CDR3 has 16 residues. CDR3 nucleotide sequence: TGTGCCAGCAGTAAAACGTGGACAGCCTTGAACACTGAAGCTTTCTTT. This sequence encodes CASSKTWTALNTEAFF.

The chain joins TRBV10-3 to TRBJ2-5; maybe TRBD2 (7 bases). CDR3 length: 16 amino acids. Looked up from germline, CDR1 is ENHRY and CDR2 is SYGVKD. The V end was cut by 11 bases, the J end by 1 base, with 23 bases between. The CDR3: CAAGPEGGGFQETQYF. The DNA for the CDR3 is TGTGCCGCCGGCCCCGAGGGGGGGGGCTTCCAAGAGACCCAGTACTTC.